This T cell receptor (beta chain) was recovered during a study of memory CD4+ T cells and cytomegalovirus serostatus (dated by TCRdb to the late 2010s). Context from the whole study: The roughly 35 healthy Belgian adults in the cohort included 9 who were CMV seropositive and 24 who were CMV seronegative. The study sequenced CD4+ memory TCRbeta repertoires of a Belgian cohort with known cytomegalovirus serostatus to replicate a published TCR-based CMV serostatus classifier.

A FACSAria II was used to sort memory CD4+ T cells, defined as single viable CD3+CD4+CD8-CD45RO+ cells. CMV serostatus was determined with a Roche Elecsys assay detecting serum IgG against CMV pp150, pp28, p38 and p52. Once the samples were thawed, total CD4+ T cells were enriched through positive selection using CD4 magnetic microbeads. The samples came from a separate study whose specific focus was interrogating the CD4+ T cell memory repertoire. Peripheral blood mononuclear cells were isolated and cryopreserved according to standard operating procedures, and serum was stored at -80 degrees C. CD3-PerCP (BW264/56), CD4-APC (RPA-T4), CD45RO-PE (UCHT1) and CD8-Pacific Orange (3B5) antibodies were used for staining, and non-viable cells were excluded with Sytox blue. Counted from cysteine to phenylalanine, this CDR3 has 15 amino acids. Only the CDR3 region is kept as DNA, spanning 45 bases read in frame from base 1. CDR1 MNHEY and CDR2 SVGAGI are derived from the germline V gene. Here V drops 6 bases and J drops 1 base, and the junction holds 4 bases not matched to any gene.

Broader findings and caveats from the paper: Only CD4+CD45RO+ memory cells were sequenced, in contrast to the original study, which included naive and memory CD4+ and CD8+ populations. Of about 180 previously reported CMV-associated TCRbeta sequences, approximately 70 appeared in the CD4+ memory repertoires, each in one to five individuals. CMV serostatus prediction reached a median bootstrapped AUC of 0.95 with the original framework and 0.91 with a US-trained random forest. The results were read as suggesting that the CMV-associated TCR signature is, for the most part, present in the CD4+ memory repertoire. The original-framework classifier achieved a median bootstrapped AUC of about 0.95 with a 95% CI of 0.76-1.00 on the Belgian cohort.

For this clone: Its recognized antigen is unknown. Base quality data are lacking; no much larger clone is found one base away.

The Quick-DNA Microprep Kit was used to extract genomic DNA from the sorted cells. Amplification of TCRbeta DNA was done with the immunoSEQ hsTCRbeta kit, following the protocol from the manufacturer. TCRbeta libraries were sequenced on an Illumina MiSeq instrument. Under the source paper's analysis protocol: Following removal of out-of-frame sequences, 2,204,828 distinct TCRbeta sequences were retained, with an average of about 70,000 per individual. Two values were used to score each individual: the count of roughly 150 previously reported CMV-associated TCRbeta sequences and the total count of productive distinct TCRbeta sequences. A beta-binomial model was reimplemented in Python, and scikit-learn random forests with default parameters were trained on US cohort data. On the Belgian cohort, classifier performance was reported as the median AUC, along with percentile confidence intervals, across 10,000 bootstrap iterations. TCRdb took this table from immuneACCESS and kept in-frame rearrangements with V and J called. Such tables lack part of the clones; where checked against another copy, unresolved V genes explain under half of the gap, and the rest is unexplained. The V and J calls and clone size were taken over from that table, and D and trimming were inferred from the DNA. This sample is represented by approximately 40,000 clones; approximately 80% of them were singletons. The ten largest clonotypes hold approximately 0.55% of the sample.

The specimen was memory CD4+ T cells from blood. The sequence was obtained from an adult in good health and CMV-seronegative. The chain is assembled from TRBV6-5 and TRBJ1-5; a stretch of 9 junction bases matches TRBD1. The CDR3 amino acid sequence is: CASRAGTGSNQPQHF. Here is the DNA: TGTGCCAGCAGAGCCGGGACAGGGAGCAATCAGCCCCAGCATTTT.